This section outlines one TCR beta chain sequence together with its context. This entry comes from a study of blood T cell repertoires in COVID-19. Study-wide context: Samples of COVID-19 (acute and convalescent) were obtained from the United States, Italy and Spain. T cells, B-cell-depleted T cells, or PBMCs supplied cDNA or gDNA.

V was cut by 2 bases and J by 4 bases, with 15 bases left in between. Germline V gene lookup returns CDR1 SGHNT and CDR2 YYREEE (reference sequence). The CDR3 is made up of 15 amino acids. In the original analysis: Amplified reference gene primers provided the basis for estimating nucleated cell counts. The method was immunoSEQ multiplex PCR; TCRdb's version includes in-frame clones alone and lacks a portion of them. That table furnishes V, J and clone size, whereas the DNA furnished D and trimming. The sample contains about 210,000 clones, around 83% of which appear only once. Source material: peripheral blood. This clonotype was obtained from a man aged 50-60 years with active or convalescent COVID-19. The rearrangement joins TRBV5-4 to TRBJ1-1, with TRBD1 as a possible D gene (6 bases). In nucleotides, the CDR3 is TGTGCCAGCAGCTTAGGTCCCAGGGGCAGCACTGAAGCTTTCTTT. Amino acids: CASSLGPRGSTEAFF. Looking up the rest from reference TRBV5-4 and TRBJ1-1 gives the full variable domain: ETGVTQSPTHLIKTRGQQVTLRCSSQSGHNTVSWYQQALGQGPQFIFQYYREEENGRGNFPPRFSGLQFPNYSSELNVNALELDDSALYLCASSLGPRGSTEAFFGQGTRLTVV.